This T cell receptor (beta chain) was sequenced during a study of blood T cell repertoires in COVID-19. Overall study context: Sources were T cells, B-cell-depleted T cells, or PBMCs; the material itself was cDNA or gDNA.

Original methodology: How many nucleated cells were present was estimated from reference gene primer amplification. Only in-frame clones appear in the TCRdb table, and some are missing; sequencing was by immunoSEQ multiplex PCR. From that table come the V and J calls and clone size; the DNA was used to work out D and trimming. This table has roughly 400,000 clones, 85% to 90% appearing once. The CDR3 covers 14 residues. V lost 6 bases to trimming and J lost 10 bases; unmatched junction nucleotides: 9. Per germline, CDR1 SGHRS and CDR2 YFSETQ. The chain is built from TRBV5-1 and TRBJ1-6; 8 nucleotides agree with TRBD1. The specimen was PBMCs or T cells enriched from blood (not recorded which). The source of this sequence is a woman in her 30s who had recovered from COVID-19. The CDR3 region is CASKPTGAESPLHF. Written as DNA, the CDR3 is TGCGCCAGCAAACCGACAGGGGCAGAGTCACCCCTCCACTTT.